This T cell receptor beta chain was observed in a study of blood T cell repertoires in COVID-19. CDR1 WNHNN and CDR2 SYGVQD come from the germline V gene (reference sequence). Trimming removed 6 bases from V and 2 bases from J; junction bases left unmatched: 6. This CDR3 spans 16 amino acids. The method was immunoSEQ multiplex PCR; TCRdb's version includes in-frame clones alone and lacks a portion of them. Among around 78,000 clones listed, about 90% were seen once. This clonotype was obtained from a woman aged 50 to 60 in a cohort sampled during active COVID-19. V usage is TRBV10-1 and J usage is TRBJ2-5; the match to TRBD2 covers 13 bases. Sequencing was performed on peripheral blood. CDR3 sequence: CASSSGTSGEQETQYF. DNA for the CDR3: TGCGCCAGCAGCTCCGGGACTAGCGGGGAACAAGAGACCCAGTACTTC.